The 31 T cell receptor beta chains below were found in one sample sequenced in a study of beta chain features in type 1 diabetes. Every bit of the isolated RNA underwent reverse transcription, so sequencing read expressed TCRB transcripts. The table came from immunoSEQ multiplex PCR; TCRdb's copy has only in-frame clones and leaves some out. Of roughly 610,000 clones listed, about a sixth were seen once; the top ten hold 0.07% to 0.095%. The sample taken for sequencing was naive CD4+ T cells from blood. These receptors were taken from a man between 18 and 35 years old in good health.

The CDR3 DNA reads as TGCGCCAGCAGCTTGCCTGGGGCTGGGGCCAACGTCCTGACTTTC. The encoded protein is CASSLPGAGANVLTF. The chain has TRBV5-1 and TRBJ2-6; D remains unclear. Trimming left V 1 base short and J 2 bases short, with 7 bases between. This CDR3 has 15 amino acids. Germline loops: CDR1 SGHRS, CDR2 YFSETQ.

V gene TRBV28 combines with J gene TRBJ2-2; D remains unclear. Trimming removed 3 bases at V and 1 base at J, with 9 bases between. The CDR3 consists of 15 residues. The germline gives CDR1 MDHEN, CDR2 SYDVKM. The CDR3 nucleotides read TGTGCCAGCAGTTTCGGATCCCTGAACACCGGGGAGCTGTTTTTT. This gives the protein CASSFGSLNTGELFF.

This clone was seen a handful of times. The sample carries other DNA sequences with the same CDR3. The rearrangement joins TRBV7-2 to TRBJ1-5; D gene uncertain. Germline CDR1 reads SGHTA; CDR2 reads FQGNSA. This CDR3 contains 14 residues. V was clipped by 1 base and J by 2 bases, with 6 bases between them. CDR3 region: CASSLVQGNQPQHF. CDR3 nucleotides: TGTGCCAGCAGCTTAGTGCAGGGCAATCAGCCCCAGCATTTT.

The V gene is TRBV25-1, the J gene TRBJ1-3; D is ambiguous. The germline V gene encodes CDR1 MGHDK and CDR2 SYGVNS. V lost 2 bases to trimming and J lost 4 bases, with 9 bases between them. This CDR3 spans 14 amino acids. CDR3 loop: CASSESSSGNTIYF. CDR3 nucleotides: TGTGCCAGCAGTGAAAGTTCCAGCGGAAACACCATATATTTT.

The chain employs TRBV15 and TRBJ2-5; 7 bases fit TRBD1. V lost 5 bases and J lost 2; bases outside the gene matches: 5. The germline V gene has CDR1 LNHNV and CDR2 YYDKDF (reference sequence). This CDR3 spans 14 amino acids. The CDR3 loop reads CATSYRDSQETQYF. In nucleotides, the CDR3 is TGTGCCACCAGCTACCGGGACAGTCAAGAGACCCAGTACTTC.

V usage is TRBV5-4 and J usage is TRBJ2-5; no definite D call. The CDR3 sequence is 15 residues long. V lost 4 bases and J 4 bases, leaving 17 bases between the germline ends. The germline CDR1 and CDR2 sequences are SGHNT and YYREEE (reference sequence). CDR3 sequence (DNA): TGTGCCAGCAGCCCGGGCCGGCGGCTAGGAGAGACCCAGTACTTC. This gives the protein CASSPGRRLGETQYF. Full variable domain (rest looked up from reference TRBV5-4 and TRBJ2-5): ETGVTQSPTHLIKTRGQQVTLRCSSQSGHNTVSWYQQALGQGPQFIFQYYREEENGRGNFPPRFSGLQFPNYSSELNVNALELDDSALYLCASSPGRRLGETQYFGPGTRLLVL.

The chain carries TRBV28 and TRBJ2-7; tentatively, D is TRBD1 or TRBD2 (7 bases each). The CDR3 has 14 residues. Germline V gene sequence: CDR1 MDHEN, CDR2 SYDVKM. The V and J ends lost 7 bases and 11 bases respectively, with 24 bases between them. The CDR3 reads CASNGQGRGRNKYF. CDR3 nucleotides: TGTGCCAGCAACGGACAAGGGAGGGGGCGCAATAAGTACTTC. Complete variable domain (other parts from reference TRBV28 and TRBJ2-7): DVKVTQSSRYLVKRTGEKVFLECVQDMDHENMFWYRQDPGLGLRLIYFSYDVKMKEKGDIPEGYSVSREKKERFSLILESASTNQTSMYLCASNGQGRGRNKYFGPGTRLTVT.

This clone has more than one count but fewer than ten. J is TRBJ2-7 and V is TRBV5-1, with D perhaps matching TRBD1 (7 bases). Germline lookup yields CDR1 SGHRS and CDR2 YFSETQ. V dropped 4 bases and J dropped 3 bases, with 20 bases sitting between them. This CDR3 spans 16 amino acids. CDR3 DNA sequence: TGCGCCAGCAGCGCAGGTGCGGGGACAGATTTCTACGAGCAGTACTTC. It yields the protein CASSAGAGTDFYEQYF. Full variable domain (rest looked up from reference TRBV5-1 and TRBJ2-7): KAGVTQTPRYLIKTRGQQVTLSCSPISGHRSVSWYQQTPGQGLQFLFEYFSETQRNKGNFPGRFSGRQFSNSRSEMNVSTLELGDSALYLCASSAGAGTDFYEQYFGPGTRLTVT.

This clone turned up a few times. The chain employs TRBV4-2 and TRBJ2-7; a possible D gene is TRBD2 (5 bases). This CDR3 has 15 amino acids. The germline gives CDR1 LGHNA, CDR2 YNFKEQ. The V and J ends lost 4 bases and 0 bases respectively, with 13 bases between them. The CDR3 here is CASSRREGSSYEQYF. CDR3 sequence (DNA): TGTGCCAGCAGCCGTCGGGAAGGCTCCTCCTACGAGCAGTACTTC.

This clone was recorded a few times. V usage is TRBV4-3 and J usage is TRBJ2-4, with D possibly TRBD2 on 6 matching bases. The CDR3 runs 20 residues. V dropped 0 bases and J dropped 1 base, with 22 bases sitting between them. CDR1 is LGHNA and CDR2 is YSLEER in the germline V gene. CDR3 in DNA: TGCGCCAGCAGCCAAGATGGGGGGTTCCGGGTCCAACTTGCCAAAAACATTCAGTACTTC. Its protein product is CASSQDGGFRVQLAKNIQYF.

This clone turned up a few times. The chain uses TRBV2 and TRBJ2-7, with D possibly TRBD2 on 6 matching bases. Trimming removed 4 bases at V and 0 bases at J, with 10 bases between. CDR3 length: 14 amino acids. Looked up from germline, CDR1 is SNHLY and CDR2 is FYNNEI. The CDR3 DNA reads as TGTGCCAGCAGTGGGGCGGGGTTCTCCTACGAGCAGTACTTC. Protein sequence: CASSGAGFSYEQYF. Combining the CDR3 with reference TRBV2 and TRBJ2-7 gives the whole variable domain EPEVTQTPSHQVTQMGQEVILRCVPISNHLYFYWYRQILGQKVEFLVSFYNNEISEKSEIFDDQFSVERPDGSNFTLKIRSTKLEDSAMYFCASSGAGFSYEQYFGPGTRLTVT.

The CDR3 sequence: CASSGGLFNSPLHF. CDR3 coding DNA: TGTGCCAGCAGCGGCGGCTTATTTAATTCACCCCTCCACTTT. The V gene is TRBV6-5, the J gene TRBJ1-6; D gene uncertain. Germline-derived CDR1 and CDR2 are MNHEY and SVGAGI. V was shortened by 6 bases and J by 6 bases, with 12 bases between the two germline ends. The CDR3 is 14 amino acids.

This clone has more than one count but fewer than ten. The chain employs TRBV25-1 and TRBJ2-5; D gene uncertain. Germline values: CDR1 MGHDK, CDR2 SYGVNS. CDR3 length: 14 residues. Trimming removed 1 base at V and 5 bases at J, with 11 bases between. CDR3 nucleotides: TGTGCCAGCAGTGAATTGGTCCCAAGGGAGACCCAGTACTTC. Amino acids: CASSELVPRETQYF.

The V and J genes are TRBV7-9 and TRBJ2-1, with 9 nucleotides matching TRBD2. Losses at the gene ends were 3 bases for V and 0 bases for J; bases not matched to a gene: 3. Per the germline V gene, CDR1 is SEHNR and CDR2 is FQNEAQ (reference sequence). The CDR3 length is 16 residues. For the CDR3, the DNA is TGTGCCAGCAGCTTTCGAGCGGGAGGCTCCTACAATGAGCAGTTCTTC. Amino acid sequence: CASSFRAGGSYNEQFF.

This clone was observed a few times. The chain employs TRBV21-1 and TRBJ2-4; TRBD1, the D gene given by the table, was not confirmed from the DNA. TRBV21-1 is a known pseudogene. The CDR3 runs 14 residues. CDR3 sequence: CASSKAGTLVLQYF. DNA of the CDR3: TGTGCCAGCAGCAAAGCAGGGACACTCGTCCTTCAGTACTTC.

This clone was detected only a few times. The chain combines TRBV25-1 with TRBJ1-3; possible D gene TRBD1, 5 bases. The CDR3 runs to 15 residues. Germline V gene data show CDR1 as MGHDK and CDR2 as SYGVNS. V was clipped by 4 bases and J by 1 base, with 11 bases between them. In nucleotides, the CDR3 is TGTGCCAGCAGTGTATCCTGGGGGTCTGGAAACACCATATATTTT. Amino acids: CASSVSWGSGNTIYF.

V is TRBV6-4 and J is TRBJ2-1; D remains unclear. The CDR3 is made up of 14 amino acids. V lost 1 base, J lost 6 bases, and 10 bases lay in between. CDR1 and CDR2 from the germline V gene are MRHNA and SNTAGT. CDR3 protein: CASSDLAPPNEQFF. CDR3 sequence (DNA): TGTGCCAGCAGTGACTTAGCCCCCCCCAATGAGCAGTTCTTC.

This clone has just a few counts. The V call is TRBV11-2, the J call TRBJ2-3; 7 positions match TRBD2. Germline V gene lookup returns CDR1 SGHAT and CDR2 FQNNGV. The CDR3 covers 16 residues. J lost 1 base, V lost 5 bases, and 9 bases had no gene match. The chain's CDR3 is CASSTPAGVGTDTQYF. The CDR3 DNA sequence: TGTGCCAGCAGCACCCCGGCGGGAGTAGGCACAGATACGCAGTATTTT.

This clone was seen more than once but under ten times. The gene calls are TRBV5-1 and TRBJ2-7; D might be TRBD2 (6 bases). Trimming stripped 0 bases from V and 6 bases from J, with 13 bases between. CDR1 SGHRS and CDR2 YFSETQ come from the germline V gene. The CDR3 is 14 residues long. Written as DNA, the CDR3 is TGCGCCAGCAGCTTGGCCTTACTAGCAAGCGAGCAGTACTTC. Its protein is CASSLALLASEQYF.

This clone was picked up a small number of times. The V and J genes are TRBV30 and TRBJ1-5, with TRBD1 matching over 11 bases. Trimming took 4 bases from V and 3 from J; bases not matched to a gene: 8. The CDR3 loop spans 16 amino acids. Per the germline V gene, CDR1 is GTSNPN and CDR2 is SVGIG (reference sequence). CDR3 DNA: TGTGCCTGGACCAAACCGGGACAGGGGGTCAATCAGCCCCAGCATTTT. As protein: CAWTKPGQGVNQPQHF.

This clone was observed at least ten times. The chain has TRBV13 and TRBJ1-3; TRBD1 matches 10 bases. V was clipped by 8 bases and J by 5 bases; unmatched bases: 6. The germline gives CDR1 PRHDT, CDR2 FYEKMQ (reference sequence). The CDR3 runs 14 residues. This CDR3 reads CASRRQGARNTIYF. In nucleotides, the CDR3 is TGTGCCAGCCGTCGACAGGGGGCTAGAAACACCATATATTTT.

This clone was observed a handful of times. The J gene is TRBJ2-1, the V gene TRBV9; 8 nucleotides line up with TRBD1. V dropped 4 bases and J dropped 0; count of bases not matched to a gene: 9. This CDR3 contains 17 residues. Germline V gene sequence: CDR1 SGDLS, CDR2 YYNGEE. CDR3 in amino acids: CASSIRTGKGSYNEQFF. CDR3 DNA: TGTGCCAGCAGCATACGGACAGGGAAAGGCTCCTACAATGAGCAGTTCTTC.

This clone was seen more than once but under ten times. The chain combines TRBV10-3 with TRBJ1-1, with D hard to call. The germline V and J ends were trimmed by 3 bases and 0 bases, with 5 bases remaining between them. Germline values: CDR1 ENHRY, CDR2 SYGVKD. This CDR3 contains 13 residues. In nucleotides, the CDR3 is TGTGCCATCAGTGAAGGGCTGAACACTGAAGCTTTCTTT. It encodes CAISEGLNTEAFF.

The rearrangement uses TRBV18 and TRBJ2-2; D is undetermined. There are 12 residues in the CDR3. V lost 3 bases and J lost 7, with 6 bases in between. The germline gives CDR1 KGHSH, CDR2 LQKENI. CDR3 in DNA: TGTGCCAGCTCACCCCTCGTCGGGGAGCTGTTTTTT. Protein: CASSPLVGELFF.

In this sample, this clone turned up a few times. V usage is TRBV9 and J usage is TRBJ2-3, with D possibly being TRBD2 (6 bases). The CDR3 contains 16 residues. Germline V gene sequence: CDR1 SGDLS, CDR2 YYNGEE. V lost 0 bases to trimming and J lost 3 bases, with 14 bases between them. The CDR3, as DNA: TGTGCCAGCAGCGTAGCTTCGGGGGTAAGGACAGATACGCAGTATTTT. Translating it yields CASSVASGVRTDTQYF.

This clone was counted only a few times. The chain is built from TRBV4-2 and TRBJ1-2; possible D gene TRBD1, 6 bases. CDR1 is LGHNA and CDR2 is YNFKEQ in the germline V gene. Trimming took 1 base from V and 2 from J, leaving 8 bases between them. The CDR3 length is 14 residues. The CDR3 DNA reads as TGTGCCAGCAGCCAAGGGGACAACAACTATGGCTACACCTTC. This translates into CASSQGDNNYGYTF.

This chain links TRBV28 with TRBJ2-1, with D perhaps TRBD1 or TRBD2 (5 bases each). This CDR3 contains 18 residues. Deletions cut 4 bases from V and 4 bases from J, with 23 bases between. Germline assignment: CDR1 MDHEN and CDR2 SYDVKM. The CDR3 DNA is TGTGCCAGCAGTTATGAGGGAAGGACCAGGGTCGGTTACAATGAGCAGTTCTTC. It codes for CASSYEGRTRVGYNEQFF.

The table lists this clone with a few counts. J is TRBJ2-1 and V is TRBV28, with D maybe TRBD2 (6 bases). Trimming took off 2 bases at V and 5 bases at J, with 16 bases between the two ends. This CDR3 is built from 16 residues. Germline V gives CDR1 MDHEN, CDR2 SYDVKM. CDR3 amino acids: CASSLPGVVAHNEQFF. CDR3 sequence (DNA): TGTGCCAGCAGTTTACCGGGGGTAGTGGCACACAATGAGCAGTTCTTC.

The CDR3 reads CASSQEDRGLLTEAFF. CDR3 sequence (DNA): TGTGCCAGCAGCCAGGAGGACAGGGGGCTCTTAACTGAAGCTTTCTTT. The rearrangement uses TRBV4-2 and TRBJ1-1; the match to TRBD1 covers 11 bases. The length of the CDR3 is 16 residues. Per the germline V gene, CDR1 is LGHNA and CDR2 is YNFKEQ. V lost 3 bases, J lost 5 bases, and 8 bases stayed unmatched.

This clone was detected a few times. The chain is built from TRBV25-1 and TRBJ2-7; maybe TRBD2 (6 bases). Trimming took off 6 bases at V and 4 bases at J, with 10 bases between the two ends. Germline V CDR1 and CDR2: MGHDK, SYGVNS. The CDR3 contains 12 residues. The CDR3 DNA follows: TGTGCCAGCAGCACGGGGACTTACGAGCAGTACTTC. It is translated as CASSTGTYEQYF.

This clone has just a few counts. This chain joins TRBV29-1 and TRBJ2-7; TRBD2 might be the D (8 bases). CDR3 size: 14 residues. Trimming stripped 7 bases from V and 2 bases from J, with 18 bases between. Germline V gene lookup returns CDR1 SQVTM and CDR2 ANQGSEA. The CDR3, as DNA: TGCAGCGCCGGGAGGGTCCAGGGGGCCTACGAGCAGTACTTC. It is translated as CSAGRVQGAYEQYF.